The next 29 T cell receptor beta chains were all read from a single sample in a study of PD-L1 blockade in urothelial cancer (dated by TCRdb to between 2016 and 2019). In light of the paper, this sample's time point label describes: pretreatment peripheral blood. Libraries were prepared through the immunoSEQ multiplex PCR assay. What TCRdb holds here is the immuneACCESS table cut down to in-frame rearrangements. Part of the clones is not present; checked against another copy, under half of the missing clones reflect an unresolved V gene, and the others are unexplained. Recorded for this sample are some 71,000 clones; around 86% of them occurred a single time. Jointly, the top ten make up under 15% of the sample. Source: PBMCs, taken around atezolizumab (anti-PD-L1) treatment. These receptor sequences come from a man in his 60s with urothelial cancer.

The chain employs TRBV27 and TRBJ2-7, with a possible D match to TRBD1 (5 bases). Germline CDR1 and CDR2: MNHEY and SMNVEV (reference sequence). The CDR3 is 13 amino acids. The ends were cut back, 3 bases at V and 4 bases at J, with 10 bases in the middle. CDR3 sequence: CASSFGRAYEQYF. For the CDR3, the DNA is TGTGCCAGCAGTTTCGGCAGGGCGTACGAGCAGTACTTC.

The gene calls are TRBV2 and TRBJ1-6; a possible D gene is TRBD1 (6 bases). Germline assignment: CDR1 SNHLY and CDR2 FYNNEI. V gave up 3 bases and J gave up 11 bases, with 14 bases separating them. This CDR3 is 14 amino acids long. The CDR3 protein is CASSERRGFAPLHF. Here the CDR3 DNA reads TGTGCCAGCAGTGAGCGCAGGGGTTTTGCACCCCTCCACTTT.

The genes are TRBV4-1 and TRBJ2-2; D is undetermined. This CDR3 spans 14 amino acids. Germline CDR1 MGHRA, CDR2 YSYEKL. V lost 0 bases and J 3 bases, leaving 5 bases between the germline ends. For the CDR3, the DNA is TGCGCCAGCAGCCAAGACCATCACACCGGGGAGCTGTTTTTT. It yields the protein CASSQDHHTGELFF.

This sequence joins TRBV4-1 and TRBJ2-5; the match to TRBD2 covers 11 bases. Germline V gene data show CDR1 as MGHRA and CDR2 as YSYEKL. V gave up 5 bases and J gave up 4 bases; unmatched junction bases: 9. This CDR3 comprises 16 residues. The CDR3: CASSTLSGGAGETQYF. CDR3 nucleotides: TGCGCCAGCAGCACCCTTAGCGGGGGGGCCGGAGAGACCCAGTACTTC.

The genes are TRBV10-3 and TRBJ1-6, with no clear D. The CDR3 contains 15 residues. The V end was cut by 6 bases, the J end by 9 bases, with 18 bases between. CDR1 and CDR2 (germline): ENHRY, SYGVKD. The CDR3, as DNA: TGTGCCATCAGGCCCGGGAGCGGGGAGAGTTCACCCCTCCACTTT. Translated, it gives CAIRPGSGESSPLHF.

The J gene is TRBJ2-3, the V gene TRBV11-2; tentatively, D is TRBD1 (6 bases). Per germline, CDR1 SGHAT and CDR2 FQNNGV. The CDR3 covers 14 residues. With 4 bases removed from V and 0 bases from J, the gap between germline ends came to 8 bases. CDR3 amino acids: CASSSGHSTDTQYF. CDR3 nucleotides: TGTGCCAGCAGCTCGGGACACAGCACAGATACGCAGTATTTT.

The chain combines TRBV6-4 with TRBJ1-1, with D perhaps TRBD1 (5 bases). The CDR3 spans 13 residues. Per germline, CDR1 MRHNA and CDR2 SNTAGT. V lost 6 bases and J 4 bases, leaving 12 bases between the germline ends. The DNA for the CDR3 is TGTGCCAGCAGCGCCAGGGAGGGCACTGAAGCTTTCTTT. Its translation: CASSAREGTEAFF.

This clone was recorded a few times. V is TRBV18 and J is TRBJ1-1; TRBD1 agrees at 7 bases. V shed 4 bases and J 3 bases; nucleotides not matched to a gene: 14. This CDR3 comprises 17 residues. Germline V gene data show CDR1 as KGHSH and CDR2 as LQKENI. The CDR3 nucleotides are TGTGCCAGCTCACTAAATAGACAGGGACGGTCGTACACTGAAGCTTTCTTT. It is translated as CASSLNRQGRSYTEAFF.

The V call is TRBV16, the J call TRBJ2-1; tentatively, D is TRBD2 (6 bases). V was clipped by 3 bases and J by 7 bases, with 19 bases between them. The CDR3 totals 16 residues. The germline CDR1 and CDR2 sequences are KGHSY and FQNENV. CDR3 sequence reads: CASSHLKSGGKNEQFF. For the CDR3, the DNA is TGTGCCAGCAGCCATCTGAAATCCGGGGGAAAGAATGAGCAGTTCTTC.

The V and J genes are TRBV5-1 and TRBJ2-1; 14 bases line up with TRBD2. The germline gives CDR1 SGHRS, CDR2 YFSETQ. The CDR3 length is 16 residues. Germline trimming cut 1 base from V and 9 bases from J; bases unmatched to any gene: 6. CDR3 sequence reads: CASSLSGLAGGGEQFF. The CDR3 DNA reads as TGCGCCAGCAGCTTGAGCGGACTAGCGGGGGGCGGTGAGCAGTTCTTC. The full variable domain, rest sourced from reference TRBV5-1 and TRBJ2-1, is KAGVTQTPRYLIKTRGQQVTLSCSPISGHRSVSWYQQTPGQGLQFLFEYFSETQRNKGNFPGRFSGRQFSNSRSEMNVSTLELGDSALYLCASSLSGLAGGGEQFFGPGTRLTVL.

This chain connects TRBV4-2 to TRBJ1-3; D ambiguous. Germline CDR1 reads LGHNA; CDR2 reads YNFKEQ. The CDR3 spans 16 residues. V was shortened by 1 base and J by 0 bases, with 10 bases between the two germline ends. The DNA of the CDR3 is TGTGCCAGCAGCCAAGTAGGCAGACTCTCTGGAAACACCATATATTTT. Residues: CASSQVGRLSGNTIYF.

The chain recombines TRBV13 with TRBJ2-3; perhaps TRBD2 as D (6 bases). This CDR3 region has 17 residues. The ends were cut back, 0 bases at V and 2 bases at J, with 15 bases in the middle. Germline CDR1 PRHDT, CDR2 FYEKMQ (reference sequence). CDR3 residues: CASSLGPLWGVTDTQYF. The DNA of the CDR3 is TGTGCCAGCAGCTTAGGGCCCCTGTGGGGGGTCACAGATACGCAGTATTTT. The full variable domain, in which reference TRBV13 and TRBJ2-3 provide the parts outside the CDR3, is AAGVIQSPRHLIKEKRETATLKCYPIPRHDTVYWYQQGPGQDPQFLISFYEKMQSDKGSIPDRFSAQQFSDYHSELNMSSLELGDSALYFCASSLGPLWGVTDTQYFGPGTRLTVL.

This clone was seen many times. This chain links TRBV5-1 with TRBJ1-2, with TRBD1 matching over 7 bases. The CDR3 extends over 12 amino acids. V lost 4 bases and J lost 4; bases outside the gene matches: 1. Germline V lookup: CDR1 SGHRS, CDR2 YFSETQ. The CDR3 DNA reads TGCGCCAGCAGCCCAGGGGGCTATGGCTACACCTTC. It is translated as CASSPGGYGYTF. Full variable domain (outside the CDR3, taken from reference TRBV5-1 and TRBJ1-2): KAGVTQTPRYLIKTRGQQVTLSCSPISGHRSVSWYQQTPGQGLQFLFEYFSETQRNKGNFPGRFSGRQFSNSRSEMNVSTLELGDSALYLCASSPGGYGYTFGSGTRLTVV.

The chain employs TRBV12-5 and TRBJ1-5, with 11 bases aligning to TRBD1. The V gene's germline CDR1 is LGHNT and CDR2 FRNRAP. V lost 2 bases and J lost 7; bases outside the gene matches: 13. This CDR3 has 18 residues. The CDR3 DNA reads TGTGCTAGTGGTTTGACCGGACAGGGGGCTTCTCAGGTCCAGCCCCAGCATTTT. Translated: CASGLTGQGASQVQPQHF.

This clone was seen only once. This chain connects TRBV9 to TRBJ2-7, with 11 bases lining up with TRBD2. Per the germline V gene, CDR1 is SGDLS and CDR2 is YYNGEE. There are 15 residues in the CDR3. Trimming cost V 5 bases and J 2 bases; bases outside gene matches: 6. The CDR3 region has the DNA TGTGCCAGCAGTCAGGGACTAGCGGAGACCTACGAGCAGTACTTC. Translated, it gives CASSQGLAETYEQYF.

This chain links TRBV7-8 with TRBJ2-2, with a possible D match to TRBD1 (5 bases). V lost 8 bases and J 0 bases, leaving 13 bases between the germline ends. The CDR3 is 15 residues long. Germline V gene lookup returns CDR1 SGHVS and CDR2 FQNEAQ. The chain's CDR3 is CASGLLDTNTGELFF. The DNA of the CDR3 is TGTGCCAGCGGCCTCTTGGACACGAACACCGGGGAGCTGTTTTTT. Filled out from reference TRBV7-8 and TRBJ2-2, the complete variable domain reads GAGVSQSPRYKVAKRGQDVALRCDPISGHVSLFWYQQALGQGPEFLTYFQNEAQLDKSGLPSDRFFAERPEGSVSTLKIQRTQQEDSAVYLCASGLLDTNTGELFFGEGSRLTVL.

This clone was counted a few times. This chain's CDR3 is CASSYTQVYEQYF. DNA of the CDR3: TGTGCCAGCAGTTACACACAGGTCTACGAGCAGTACTTC. This chain connects TRBV6-5 to TRBJ2-7, with a possible D match to TRBD1 (5 bases). The CDR3 totals 13 residues. Germline lookup yields CDR1 MNHEY and CDR2 SVGAGI. V dropped 2 bases and J dropped 3 bases, with 8 bases sitting between them.

The table lists this clone with a few counts. The V and J genes are TRBV27 and TRBJ1-5; no clear D gene. Germline CDR1 reads MNHEY; CDR2 reads SMNVEV (reference sequence). V was clipped by 1 base and J by 0 bases, with 7 bases between them. The CDR3 is 15 residues long. CDR3 DNA: TGTGCCAGCAGTTTATTCGGGGTTAGCAATCAGCCCCAGCATTTT. It is translated as CASSLFGVSNQPQHF.

This clone was counted only a few times. The chain is built from TRBV7-2 and TRBJ1-3; D is unresolved. V lost 0 bases to trimming and J lost 0 bases, with 6 bases between them. Germline V gene sequence: CDR1 SGHTA, CDR2 FQGNSA. This CDR3 is 15 amino acids long. The CDR3 here is CASSLAEHSGNTIYF. In DNA, the CDR3 is TGTGCCAGCAGCTTAGCTGAACACTCTGGAAACACCATATATTTT.

This clone has a single count. The rearrangement links TRBV13 to TRBJ2-2; a weak D match, TRBD2 (6 bases). The germline CDR1 and CDR2 sequences are PRHDT and FYEKMQ (reference sequence). CDR3 length: 15 residues. The germline V and J ends were trimmed by 5 bases and 6 bases, with 16 bases remaining between them. CDR3 in amino acids: CASSLLGGRAGELFF. Here the CDR3 DNA reads TGTGCCAGCAGCCTCCTTGGAGGGCGGGCCGGGGAGCTGTTTTTT.

V gene TRBV18 combines with J gene TRBJ2-1; D unresolved. Trimming removed 1 base from V and 5 bases from J, with 12 bases in between. This CDR3 region has 15 residues. Germline V gene data show CDR1 as KGHSH and CDR2 as LQKENI. The CDR3 loop reads CASSPRLVKNNEQFF. CDR3 nucleotides: TGTGCCAGCTCACCACGTCTAGTTAAGAACAATGAGCAGTTCTTC.

The chain couples TRBV10-1 to TRBJ2-5, with a possible D match to TRBD1 (6 bases). The length of the CDR3 is 15 residues. Germline CDR1 reads WNHNN; CDR2 reads SYGVQD (reference sequence). V gave up 0 bases and J gave up 5 bases, with 13 bases separating them. Written as DNA, the CDR3 is TGCGCCAGCAGTGAGTCGACTCAGGGGCTTGAGACCCAGTACTTC. This codes for CASSESTQGLETQYF.

The V call is TRBV4-3, the J call TRBJ1-2; D is perhaps TRBD1 (6 bases). CDR3 length equals 16 residues. The germline CDR1 and CDR2 sequences are LGHNA and YSLEER. With 3 bases removed from V and 0 bases from J, the gap between germline ends came to 14 bases. CDR3 nucleotide sequence: TGCGCCAGCAGCCACCCCGGACAGCCTTCTAACTATGGCTACACCTTC. Amino acids: CASSHPGQPSNYGYTF.

The gene calls are TRBV5-6 and TRBJ2-7; a possible D gene is TRBD2 (6 bases). V was pared by 1 base and J by 0 bases, with 14 bases between. The length of the CDR3 is 16 residues. The germline gives CDR1 SGHDT, CDR2 YYEEEE. CDR3 sequence: CASSLTADYISYEQYF. CDR3 in DNA: TGTGCCAGCAGCTTGACGGCGGACTACATCTCCTACGAGCAGTACTTC.

For the CDR3, the DNA is TGTGCCAGTAGTACCGGGACAGACGAGCAGTACTTC. Its protein is CASSTGTDEQYF. The V and J genes are TRBV19 and TRBJ2-7, with TRBD1 matching over 7 bases. J was trimmed by 5 bases and V by 4 bases; bases with no gene match: 2. This CDR3 has 12 amino acids. The germline CDR1 and CDR2 sequences are LNHDA and SQIVND (reference sequence).

The chain is built from TRBV4-1 and TRBJ2-3; the match to TRBD2 covers 8 bases. The ends lost 10 bases at V and 9 bases at J; junction bases unmatched: 15. This CDR3 spans 14 amino acids. Looked up from germline, CDR1 is MGHRA and CDR2 is YSYEKL. The CDR3 loop is CANTIAGGRGTQYF. In DNA form, the CDR3 reads TGCGCCAACACTATCGCGGGGGGCCGAGGAACGCAGTATTTT.

This clone was picked up one time. The chain links TRBV28 to TRBJ1-2; D is ambiguous. Germline-derived CDR1 and CDR2 are MDHEN and SYDVKM. The CDR3 runs to 14 residues. V was cut by 2 bases and J by 6 bases, with 13 bases left in between. CDR3 sequence (DNA): TGTGCCAGCAGTTTAACCAGGACTGATCATGGCTACACCTTC. This encodes CASSLTRTDHGYTF.

The chain is built from TRBV5-4 and TRBJ1-2; D might be TRBD1 (6 bases). With 2 bases removed from V and 4 bases from J, the gap between germline ends came to 15 bases. The germline V gene has CDR1 SGHNT and CDR2 YYREEE (reference sequence). There are 15 residues in the CDR3. This chain's CDR3 is CASSFDRRGVYGYTF. DNA of the CDR3: TGTGCCAGCAGCTTTGACAGGAGAGGGGTCTATGGCTACACCTTC.

The V and J genes are TRBV10-3 and TRBJ2-3; weak D call: TRBD1 (6 bases). This CDR3 spans 14 amino acids. Per germline, CDR1 ENHRY and CDR2 SYGVKD. V lost 7 bases and J lost 2, with 13 bases in between. The CDR3 DNA reads TGTGCCATCACGGAGGACAGAGACACAGATACGCAGTATTTT. Translated, it gives CAITEDRDTDTQYF.